This paragraph covers one T cell receptor (beta chain) sequence. The antigen remains undetermined. The authors took one heparinised blood draw, averaging roughly 100 mL, from each donor. This sample stems from a study of beta chain features in type 1 diabetes. General observations from the study: Across all four CD4+ subsets, people with type 1 diabetes showed modestly shorter TCRB CDR3s.

Expressed TCRB transcripts were sequenced after all isolated RNA was converted to cDNA. The assay was immunoSEQ multiplex PCR, and TCRdb's table has in-frame clones only and misses some. The sample carries approximately 43,000 clones, 65% to 70% recorded once. The source is a man between 25 and 39 years old with type 1 diabetes. Some clones in this sample may be carry-over from other donors' samples. Input material: Tregs from blood.

For the CDR3, the DNA is TGTGCCAGCAGTCCACCCCCTACGGATACGCAGTATTTT. This codes for CASSPPPTDTQYF. V usage is TRBV28 and J usage is TRBJ2-3; no clear D. The V end lost 5 bases, the J end lost 6 bases, and 12 bases lay between the germline ends. Germline lookup yields CDR1 MDHEN and CDR2 SYDVKM. The CDR3 contains 13 residues.